This TCR beta chain derives from a study of T cells in Graves' hyperthyroidism and ophthalmopathy. Across the whole study: Before treatment of any kind, peripheral blood was taken at initial diagnosis.

Germline V lookup: CDR1 SEHNR, CDR2 FQNEAQ (reference sequence). The CDR3 runs to 11 residues. Trimming removed 3 bases at V and 5 bases at J, with 5 bases between. This clonotype has at least ten counts. Its antigen is unidentified. The study, taken as a whole, reports: Blood shared most expanded thyroid clonotypes above 0.001.

Amplified TCR beta CDR3 regions came from RNA transcripts. The TCR CDR3 first-round RT-PCR relied on the HTBI primer set. TCRdb passed the multiplex PCR reads through MiXCR, listing each CDR3 protein once. This table has roughly 630,000 distinct CDR3 sequences, about a sixth appearing once. The study based diagnoses on clinical symptoms, serum thyroxine and TRAb, thyroid ultrasound and orbital computed tomography. This TCR was sampled from a woman aged 25 to 39 with Graves' hyperthyroidism. Material: blood. The rearrangement links TRBV7-9 to TRBJ2-7; D is ambiguous. The CDR3: CASSFQDEQYF. CDR3 in DNA: TGTGCCAGCAGCTTCCAAGACGAGCAGTACTTC.